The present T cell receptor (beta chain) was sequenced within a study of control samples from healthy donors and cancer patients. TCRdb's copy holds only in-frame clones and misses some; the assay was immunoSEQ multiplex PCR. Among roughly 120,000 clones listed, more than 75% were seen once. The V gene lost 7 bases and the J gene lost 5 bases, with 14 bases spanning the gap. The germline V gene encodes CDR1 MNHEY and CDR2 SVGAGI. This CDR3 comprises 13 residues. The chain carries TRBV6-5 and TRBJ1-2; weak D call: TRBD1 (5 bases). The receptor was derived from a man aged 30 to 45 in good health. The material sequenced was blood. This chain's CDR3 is CASKRDREYGYTF. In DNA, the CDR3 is TGTGCCAGCAAGCGGGACCGAGAATATGGCTACACCTTC.